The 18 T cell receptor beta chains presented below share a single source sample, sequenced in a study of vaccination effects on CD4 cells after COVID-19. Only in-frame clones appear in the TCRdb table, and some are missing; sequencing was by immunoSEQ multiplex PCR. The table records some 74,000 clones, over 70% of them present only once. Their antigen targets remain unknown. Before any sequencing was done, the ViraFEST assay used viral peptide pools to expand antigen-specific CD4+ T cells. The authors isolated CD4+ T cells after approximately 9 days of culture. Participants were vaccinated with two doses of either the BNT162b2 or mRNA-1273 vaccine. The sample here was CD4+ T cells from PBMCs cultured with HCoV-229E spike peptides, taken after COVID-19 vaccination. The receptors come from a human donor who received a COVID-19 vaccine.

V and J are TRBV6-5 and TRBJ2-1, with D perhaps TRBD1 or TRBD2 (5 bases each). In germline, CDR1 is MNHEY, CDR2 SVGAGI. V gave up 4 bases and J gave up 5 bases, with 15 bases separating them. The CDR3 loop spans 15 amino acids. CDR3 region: CASSLGRTWNNEQFF. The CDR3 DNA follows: TGTGCCAGCAGTTTGGGACGGACTTGGAACAATGAGCAGTTCTTC.

The CDR3 DNA follows: TGTGCCAGCAGCCCCGGGACTAGCGGGGCGTACAATGAGCAGTTCTTC. Its protein is CASSPGTSGAYNEQFF. The V and J genes are TRBV9 and TRBJ2-1; 13 nucleotides match TRBD2. Trimming cost V 4 bases and J 4 bases; bases outside gene matches: 5. The germline CDR1 and CDR2 sequences are SGDLS and YYNGEE. The CDR3 loop spans 16 amino acids.

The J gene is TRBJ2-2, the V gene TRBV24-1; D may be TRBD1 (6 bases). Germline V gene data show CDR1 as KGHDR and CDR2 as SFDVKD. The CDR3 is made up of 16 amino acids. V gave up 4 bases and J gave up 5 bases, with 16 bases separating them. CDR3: CATSDKRRGKTGELFF. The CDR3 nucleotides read TGTGCCACCAGTGACAAGCGAAGGGGGAAGACCGGGGAGCTGTTTTTT.

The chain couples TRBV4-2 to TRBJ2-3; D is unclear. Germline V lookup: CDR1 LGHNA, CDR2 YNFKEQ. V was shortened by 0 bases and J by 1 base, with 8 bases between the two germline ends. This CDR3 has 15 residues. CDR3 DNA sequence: TGTGCCAGCAGCCAAGATCATGGCCGCACAGATACGCAGTATTTT. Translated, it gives CASSQDHGRTDTQYF.

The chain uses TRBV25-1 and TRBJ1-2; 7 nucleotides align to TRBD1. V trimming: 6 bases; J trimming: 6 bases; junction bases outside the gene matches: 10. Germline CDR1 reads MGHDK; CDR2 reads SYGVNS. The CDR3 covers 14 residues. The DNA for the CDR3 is TGTGCCAGCAGCTTCCTCGGAGGGGGCGATGGCTACACCTTC. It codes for CASSFLGGGDGYTF.

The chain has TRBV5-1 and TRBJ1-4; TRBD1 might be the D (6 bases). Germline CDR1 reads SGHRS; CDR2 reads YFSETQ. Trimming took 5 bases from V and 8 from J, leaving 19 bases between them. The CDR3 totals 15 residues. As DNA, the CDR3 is TGCGCCAGCAGTCAGGAGGGGGGGCCCGAGGAAAAACTGTTTTTT. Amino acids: CASSQEGGPEEKLFF.

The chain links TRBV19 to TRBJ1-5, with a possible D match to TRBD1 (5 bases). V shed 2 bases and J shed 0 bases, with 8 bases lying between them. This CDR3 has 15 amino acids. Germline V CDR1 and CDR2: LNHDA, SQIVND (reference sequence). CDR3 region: CASSISGPSNQPQHF. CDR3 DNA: TGTGCCAGTAGTATATCGGGACCTAGCAATCAGCCCCAGCATTTT. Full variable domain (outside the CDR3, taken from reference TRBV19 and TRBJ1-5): DGGITQSPKYLFRKEGQNVTLSCEQNLNHDAMYWYRQDPGQGLRLIYYSQIVNDFQKGDIAEGYSVSREKKESFPLTVTSAQKNPTAFYLCASSISGPSNQPQHFGDGTRLSIL.

The CDR3, as DNA: TGCGCCAGCAGCTTGGACCAGGGGGCTTCACCCCTCCACTTT. It yields the protein CASSLDQGASPLHF. V gene TRBV5-1 combines with J gene TRBJ1-6; TRBD1 matches at 8 bases. Germline CDR1 and CDR2: SGHRS and YFSETQ. The CDR3 length is 14 residues. With V trimmed by 0 bases and J by 9 bases, 2 bases remained unmatched.

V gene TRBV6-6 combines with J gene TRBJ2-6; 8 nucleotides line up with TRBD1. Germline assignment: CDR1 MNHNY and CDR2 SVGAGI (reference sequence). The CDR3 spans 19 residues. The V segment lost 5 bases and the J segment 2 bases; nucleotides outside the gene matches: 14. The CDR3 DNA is TGTGCCAGCAGTCAGAAGACAGGGGAGGTTGTTCCTGGGGCCAACGTCCTGACTTTC. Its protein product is CASSQKTGEVVPGANVLTF.

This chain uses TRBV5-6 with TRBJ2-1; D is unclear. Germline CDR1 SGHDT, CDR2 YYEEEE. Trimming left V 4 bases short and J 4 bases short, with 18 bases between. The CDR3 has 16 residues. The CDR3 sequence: CASSPKTSIRYNEQFF. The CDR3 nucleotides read TGTGCCAGCAGCCCAAAAACGAGTATCCGGTACAATGAGCAGTTCTTC.

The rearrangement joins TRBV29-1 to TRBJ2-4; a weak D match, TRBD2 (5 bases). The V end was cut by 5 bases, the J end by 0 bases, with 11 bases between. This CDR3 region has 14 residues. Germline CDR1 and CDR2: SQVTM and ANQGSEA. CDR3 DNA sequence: TGCAGCGTTTTAGGACTGGAAGCCAAAAACATTCAGTACTTC. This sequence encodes CSVLGLEAKNIQYF.

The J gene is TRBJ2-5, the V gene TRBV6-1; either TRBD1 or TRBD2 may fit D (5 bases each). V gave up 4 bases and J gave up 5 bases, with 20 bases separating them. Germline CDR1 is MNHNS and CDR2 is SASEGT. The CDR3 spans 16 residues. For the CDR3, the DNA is TGTGCCAGCAGTGGGAACCGGAGAGGGACCGAGGAGACCCAGTACTTC. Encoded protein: CASSGNRRGTEETQYF.

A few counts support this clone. DNA of the CDR3: TGTGCCAGCAGCCATTGGACGGGGAACACTGAAGCTTTCTTT. Translating gives CASSHWTGNTEAFF. The chain couples TRBV7-6 to TRBJ1-1; D uncertain. Trimming removed 5 bases from V and 1 base from J, with 11 bases in between. From germline, CDR1 is SGHVS and CDR2 FNYEAQ. CDR3 length: 14 amino acids.

In DNA, the CDR3 is TGTGCCAGCGGAACCGGGCCGGGCTACGAGCAGTACGTC. This sequence encodes CASGTGPGYEQYV. This chain joins TRBV28 and TRBJ2-7; D gene unclear. Germline loops: CDR1 MDHEN, CDR2 SYDVKM. Trimming left V 8 bases short and J 3 bases short, with 14 bases between. The CDR3 is 13 amino acids.

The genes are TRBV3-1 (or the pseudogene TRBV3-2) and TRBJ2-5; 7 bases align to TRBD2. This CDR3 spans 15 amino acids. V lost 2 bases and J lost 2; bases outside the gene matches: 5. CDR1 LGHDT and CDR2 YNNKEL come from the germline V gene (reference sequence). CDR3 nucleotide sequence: TGTGCCAGCAGCCAAAACAGCGGGGATCAAGAGACCCAGTACTTC. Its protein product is CASSQNSGDQETQYF.

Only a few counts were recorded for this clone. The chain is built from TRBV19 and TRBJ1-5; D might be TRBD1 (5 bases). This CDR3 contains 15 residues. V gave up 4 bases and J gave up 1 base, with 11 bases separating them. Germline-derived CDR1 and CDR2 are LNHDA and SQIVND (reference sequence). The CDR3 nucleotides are TGTGCCAGTAGTAAGGGGTTCTCCAGCAATCAGCCCCAGCATTTT. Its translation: CASSKGFSSNQPQHF.

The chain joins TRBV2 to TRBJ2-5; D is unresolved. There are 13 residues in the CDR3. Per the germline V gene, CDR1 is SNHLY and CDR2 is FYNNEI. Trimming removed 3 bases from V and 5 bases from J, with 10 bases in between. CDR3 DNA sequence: TGTGCCAGCAGTGATCGGACGCGCGAGACCCAGTACTTC. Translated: CASSDRTRETQYF.

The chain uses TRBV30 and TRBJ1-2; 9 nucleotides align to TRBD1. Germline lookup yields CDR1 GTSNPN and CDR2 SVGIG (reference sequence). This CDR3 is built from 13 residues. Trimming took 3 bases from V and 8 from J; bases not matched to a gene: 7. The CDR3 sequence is CAWSLGQGHGYTF. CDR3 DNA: TGTGCCTGGAGCCTGGGACAGGGCCACGGCTACACCTTC. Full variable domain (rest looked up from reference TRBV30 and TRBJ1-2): SQTIHQWPATLVQPVGSPLSLECTVEGTSNPNLYWYRQAAGRGLQLLFYSVGIGQISSEVPQNLSASRPQDRQFILSSKKLLLSDSGFYLCAWSLGQGHGYTFGSGTRLTVV.